Given below is one T cell receptor beta chain in context. The antigen is unknown. TCRdb passed the reads through MiXCR, listing each CDR3 protein once. The table includes around 900,000 distinct CDR3 sequences, 30% to 40% detected once. The entry originates in a study of T cell repertoires in cytomegalovirus infection. Across the study: Through public TCR beta signatures, both CMV infection and matching HLA type were indicated.

Germline trimming cut 7 bases from V and 3 bases from J; bases unmatched to any gene: 4. The CDR3 consists of 14 residues. Germline CDR1 reads LNHDA; CDR2 reads SQIVND (reference sequence). The TCR comes from a human donor in good health (CMV status not recorded). Some clones in this sample may be carry-over from other donors' samples. V is TRBV19 and J is TRBJ2-2; 8 bases map to TRBD2. This sample comprised cultured CD8+ T cells from PBMCs, obtained from culture after CMV antigen stimulation. The CDR3 spells CASTGRGDTGELFF. In DNA, the CDR3 is TGTGCCAGTACCGGGAGGGGGGACACCGGGGAGCTGTTTTTT.